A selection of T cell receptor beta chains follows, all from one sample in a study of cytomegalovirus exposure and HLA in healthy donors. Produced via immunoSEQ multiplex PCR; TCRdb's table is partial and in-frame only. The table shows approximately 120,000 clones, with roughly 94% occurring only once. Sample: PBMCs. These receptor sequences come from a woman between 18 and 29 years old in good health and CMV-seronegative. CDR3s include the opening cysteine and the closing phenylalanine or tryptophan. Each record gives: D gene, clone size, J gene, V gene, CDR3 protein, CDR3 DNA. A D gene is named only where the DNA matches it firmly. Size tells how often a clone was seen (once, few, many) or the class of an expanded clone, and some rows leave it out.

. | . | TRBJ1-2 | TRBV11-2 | CASSSGGNYGYTF | TGTGCCAGCAGCTCCGGGGGGAACTATGGCTACACCTTC
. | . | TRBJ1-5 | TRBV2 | CASKGASNQPQHF | TGTGCCAGCAAAGGGGCGAGCAATCAGCCCCAGCATTTT
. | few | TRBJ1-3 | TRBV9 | CASSSSTGNTIYF | TGTGCCAGCAGTAGCAGTACTGGAAACACCATATATTTT
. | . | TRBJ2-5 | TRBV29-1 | CSVVPQLGETQYF | TGCAGCGTTGTCCCGCAGCTAGGAGAGACCCAGTACTTC
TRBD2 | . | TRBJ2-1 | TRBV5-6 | CASRFVGGPNNEQFF | TGTGCCAGCAGGTTTGTGGGAGGGCCCAACAATGAGCAGTTCTTC
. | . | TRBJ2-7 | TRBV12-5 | CASGLIPIGQGSYEQYF | TGTGCTAGTGGTTTGATCCCCATTGGGCAGGGCTCCTACGAGCAGTACTTC
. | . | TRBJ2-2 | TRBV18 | CASSPPEVAGELFF | TGTGCCAGCTCACCACCTGAGGTCGCCGGGGAGCTGTTTTTT
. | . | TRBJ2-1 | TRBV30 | CAWSWSGDPYNEQFF | TGTGCCTGGAGTTGGTCAGGGGACCCCTACAATGAGCAGTTCTTC
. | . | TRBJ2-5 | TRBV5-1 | CASSLQETQYF | TGCGCCAGCAGCCTACAAGAGACCCAGTACTTC
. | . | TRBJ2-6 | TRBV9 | CASSLGAGANVLTF | TGTGCCAGCAGCCTCGGGGCTGGGGCCAACGTCCTGACTTTC
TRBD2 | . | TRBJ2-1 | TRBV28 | CASSSSRTSGGSYNEQFF | TGTGCCAGCAGTTCCTCACGGACTAGCGGGGGGTCCTACAATGAGCAGTTCTTC
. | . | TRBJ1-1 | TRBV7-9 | CASSSEIGDTEAFF | TGTGCCAGCAGCTCCGAAATCGGAGACACTGAAGCTTTCTTT
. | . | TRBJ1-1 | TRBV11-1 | CASSRAGQRIEAFF | TGTGCCAGCAGCCGAGCCGGACAGCGAATCGAAGCTTTCTTT
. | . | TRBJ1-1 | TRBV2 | CASGPSLNTEAFF | TGTGCCAGCGGTCCGAGCTTGAACACTGAAGCTTTCTTT
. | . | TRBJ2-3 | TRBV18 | CASSPKTRGDTQYF | TGTGCCAGCTCACCGAAAACTCGGGGGGATACGCAGTATTTT
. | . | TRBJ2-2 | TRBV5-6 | CASSSRQVWSTGELFF | TGTGCCAGCAGCTCAAGACAGGTTTGGAGCACCGGGGAGCTGTTTTTT
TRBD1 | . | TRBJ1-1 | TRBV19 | CASSIGGQATEAFF | TGTGCCAGTAGTATTGGGGGACAGGCGACTGAAGCTTTCTTT
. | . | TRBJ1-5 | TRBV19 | CASSIEPTRAQHF | TGTGCCAGTAGTATAGAGCCCACCCGGGCCCAGCATTTT
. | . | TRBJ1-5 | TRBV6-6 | CASSYSRGTHRQPQHF | TGTGCCAGCAGTTACTCGAGGGGGACCCATCGGCAGCCCCAGCATTTT
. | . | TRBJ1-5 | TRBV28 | CASKRGSQPQHF | TGTGCCAGCAAAAGGGGTTCTCAGCCCCAGCATTTT
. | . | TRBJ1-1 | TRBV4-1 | CASSHKLQDTEAFF | TGCGCCAGCAGCCACAAATTACAGGACACTGAAGCTTTCTTT